This T cell receptor (beta chain) appears in the sequencing data of a study of identical twins. The CDR3 contains 14 residues. Between the trimmed V and J ends, which lost 5 bases and 3 bases, there was a span of 14 bases. CDR1 LNHDA and CDR2 SQIVND come from the germline V gene (reference sequence). MiXCR, applied by TCRdb to the 5' RACE reads, yields one record per CDR3 protein. The data show about 660,000 distinct CDR3 sequences, over 8.5% seen once. In addition, the sample was reused for a study of yellow fever vaccine responses in identical twins.

The chain has TRBV19 and TRBJ2-7, with D perhaps TRBD1 (6 bases). This TCR was recovered from a woman aged 18-29 years in good health. What was sequenced was PBMCs. The CDR3 coding sequence is TGTGCCAGTAGTGGACTCAGGGGCCGCTACGAGCAGTACTTC. Its protein is CASSGLRGRYEQYF.